Listed below are T cell receptor beta chains from one sample, sequenced in a study of blood T cell repertoires in COVID-19. Some clones are missing from TCRdb's copy, which holds only in-frame ones; the method was immunoSEQ multiplex PCR. Here the sample spans around 250,000 clones, about 90% being singletons. Sequenced material: PBMCs or T cells enriched from blood (not recorded which). These receptors were obtained from a woman younger than 45 with acute COVID-19. CDR3s include the opening cysteine and the closing phenylalanine or tryptophan. Each record gives: D gene, clone size, J gene, V gene, CDR3 DNA, CDR3 protein. D genes are given only for firm matches. Part of the rows lack a size; the others show once, few, many or a class for expanded clones.

>TRBD2|.|TRBJ2-1|TRBV29-1
TGCAGCGCTGGAGCGGTAGCGGGAGGTGAGCAGTTCTTC
CSAGAVAGGEQFF
>TRBD1|.|TRBJ2-3|TRBV27
TGTGCCAGCAGTTTAGGACAGGGGGCGAACACAGATACGCAGTATTTT
CASSLGQGANTDTQYF
>.|.|TRBJ2-7|TRBV27
TGTGCCAGCAGTTTATTCGGGGCCTACGAGCAGTACTTC
CASSLFGAYEQYF
>TRBD1|few|TRBJ2-7|TRBV5-1
TGCGCCAGCCGCGACAGGGCGAACTACGAGCAGTACTTC
CASRDRANYEQYF
>.|once|TRBJ1-1|TRBV2
TGTGCCAGCGCGGGGGACACTGAAGCTTTCTTT
CASAGDTEAFF
>.|.|TRBJ2-3|TRBV30
TGTGCCTGGGGAAGGGGTAGCACAGATACGCAGTATTTT
CAWGRGSTDTQYF
>TRBD2|.|TRBJ2-7|TRBV27
TGTGCCAGCAGTTTTTCCGGGACTAGCAACTACGAGCAGTACTTC
CASSFSGTSNYEQYF
>.|.|TRBJ2-3|TRBV5-1
TGCGCCAGCAGCTTGGCCGGAGGGAGTGGGACAGATACGCAGTATTTT
CASSLAGGSGTDTQYF
>TRBD1|few|TRBJ2-7|TRBV4-3
TGCGCCAGCAGCCAGGACCGGGACAGCCGCTACGAGCAGTACTTC
CASSQDRDSRYEQYF
>.|.|TRBJ1-1|TRBV28
TGTGCCAGCAGTGTCCAGGCTGAAGCTTTCTTT
CASSVQAEAFF
>.|.|TRBJ2-2|TRBV28
TGTGCCAGCAGTCCCGCGGACAACTCGAACACCGGGGAGCTGTTTTTT
CASSPADNSNTGELFF
>.|.|TRBJ1-5|TRBV28
TGTGCCAGCAGTTTGGGAGGGATAGATAGCAATCAGCCCCAGCATTTT
CASSLGGIDSNQPQHF
>.|.|TRBJ2-1|TRBV30
TGTGCCTGCCGGGAGCCCTCTCAGTTTGTTGAGCAGTTCTTC
CACREPSQFVEQFF
>.|.|TRBJ1-3|TRBV7-3
TGTGCCAGCAGCGCCCCGGGTCCGAGCTCTGGAAACACCATATATTTT
CASSAPGPSSGNTIYF
>TRBD1|.|TRBJ1-5|TRBV7-2
TGTGCCAGCAGCACTCAGGGGGACAGGGGGAATCAGCCCCAGCATTTT
CASSTQGDRGNQPQHF
>TRBD2|.|TRBJ2-3|TRBV5-1
TGCGCCAGCAGCTTCCTAGCGGGAGCAGATACGCAGTATTTT
CASSFLAGADTQYF
>TRBD1|.|TRBJ2-1|TRBV5-1
TGCGCCAGCAGGTTTGCTGGGGCCGGGACAGGCTACAATGAGCAGTTCTTC
CASRFAGAGTGYNEQFF
>.|.|TRBJ2-2|TRBV5-4
TGTGCCAGCAGCCTTCAGACCGGGGAGCTGTTTTTT
CASSLQTGELFF
>TRBD1|.|TRBJ1-3|TRBV10-3
TGTGCCATCAGTCAGGGACAGCTCTCTGGAAACACCATATATTTT
CAISQGQLSGNTIYF
>.|.|TRBJ1-2|TRBV5-4
TGTGCCAGCAGCTTGTCGGGGGGGGTCTATGGCTACACCTTC
CASSLSGGVYGYTF
>.|.|TRBJ2-1|TRBV24-1
TGTGCCAGTCGCGGGACAGACAACAATGAGCAGTTCTTC
CASRGTDNNEQFF
>.|.|TRBJ1-3|TRBV7-9
TGTGCCAGCAGCTTAGTCCGCGACACGGGAAACACCATATATTTT
CASSLVRDTGNTIYF
>TRBD2|.|TRBJ2-1|TRBV7-3
TGTGCCAGCAGCCCGTCCGGGACTAGCGTCTACAATGAGCAGTTCTTC
CASSPSGTSVYNEQFF
>.|.|TRBJ2-7|TRBV30
TGTGCCTGGAGTGTACGTGGGCGAAGCTCCTACGAGCAGTACTTC
CAWSVRGRSSYEQYF